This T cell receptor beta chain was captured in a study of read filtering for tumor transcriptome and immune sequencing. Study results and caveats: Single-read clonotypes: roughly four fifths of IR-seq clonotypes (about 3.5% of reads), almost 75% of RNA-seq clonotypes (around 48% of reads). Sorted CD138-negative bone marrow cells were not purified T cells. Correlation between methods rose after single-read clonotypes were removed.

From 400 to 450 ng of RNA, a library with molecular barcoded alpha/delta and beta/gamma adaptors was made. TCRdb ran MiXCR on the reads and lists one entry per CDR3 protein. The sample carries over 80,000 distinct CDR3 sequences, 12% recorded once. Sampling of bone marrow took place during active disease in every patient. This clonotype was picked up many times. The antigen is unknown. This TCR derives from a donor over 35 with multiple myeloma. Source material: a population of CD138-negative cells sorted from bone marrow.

The CDR3 nucleotides read TGTGCCAGCAGCTACACTAGCGGGAGAGGGGGAGAGCAGTACTTC. This gives the protein CASSYTSGRGGEQYF. The V call is TRBV7-9, the J call TRBJ2-7; TRBD2 matches at 11 bases. Germline V gene data show CDR1 as SEHNR and CDR2 as FQNEAQ (reference sequence). V dropped 4 bases and J dropped 7; count of bases not matched to a gene: 9. There are 15 residues in the CDR3.